The following is a T cell receptor beta chain sequence with its context. Its antigen remains unidentified. The sample comes from a study of blood T cells in healthy people across ages. V was clipped by 7 bases and J by 6 bases, with 17 bases between them. CDR3 size: 14 residues. Then a second PCR, running about 6 to 12 cycles, was carried out with a sample-barcoded 5' primer and a J-beta primer mix. Template switching added a 12-random-nucleotide identifier to every cDNA molecule. In TCRdb, the 5' RACE reads were re-called with MiXCR into one record per CDR3 protein. The sample has fewer than 900,000 distinct CDR3 sequences, 30% to 45% seen once. Findings and limits, study-wide: Bulk PBMC profiling left naive and antigen-experienced comparisons inconclusive. Donor CMV status, an unknown factor, possibly confounded changes in expanded clonotypes. More naive CD4+ cells and higher diversity were found in long-lived than in aged donors.

This chain links TRBV12-3 or TRBV12-4 with TRBJ2-3; TRBD2 might be the D (6 bases). Material: blood. The sequence was collected from a young man in good health. DNA of the CDR3: TGTGCCAGCACCCCTTATGAGGCGGGGGATACGCAGTATTTT. Protein product: CASTPYEAGDTQYF.